This note documents a single T cell receptor beta chain sequence. Its antigen is currently unknown. This entry belongs to a study of cytomegalovirus exposure and HLA in healthy donors. V was clipped by 6 bases and J by 2 bases; unmatched bases: 9. The germline V gene encodes CDR1 MNHNY and CDR2 SVGAGI (reference sequence). CDR3 size: 15 residues. Primers: 60 Vbeta forward and 13 Jbeta reverse. Libraries were prepared by immunoSEQ multiplex PCR; TCRdb keeps only in-frame clonotypes and omits some of them. Its clone listing holds some 56,000 clones. General observations from the study: In a later analysis, specific HLA alleles were associated with around 17,000 TCR beta sequences at a 0.05 false discovery rate.

This TCR was sampled from a woman under 40 in good health and CMV-seropositive. J is TRBJ2-7 and V is TRBV6-6; TRBD1 matches 8 bases. The specimen sequenced was PBMCs. CDR3 sequence reads: CASRPPGQAPYEQYF. The CDR3 coding sequence is TGTGCCAGCAGACCTCCGGGACAGGCTCCCTACGAGCAGTACTTC.